This is a list of T cell receptor beta chains from one sample in a study of T cells in Graves' hyperthyroidism and ophthalmopathy. One entry per CDR3 protein results from TCRdb running MiXCR on the multiplex PCR reads. The repertoire holds over 250,000 distinct CDR3 sequences, with approximately 15% as singletons. Sequencing was done on a sample of blood. These receptors were collected from a woman between 35 and 50 years old with Graves' ophthalmopathy. The CDR3 runs from the conserved cysteine through the conserved F or W. A D gene is named only where the DNA matches it firmly. Clone size is given for some rows only: seen once, a few or many times, or a class if the clone is expanded.

d_call j_call v_call clone_size cdr3_nt cdr3_aa
. TRBJ2-3 TRBV25-1 . TGTGCCAGCAGTGACCCAGGGGATCACACAGATACGCAGTATTTT CASSDPGDHTDTQYF
. TRBJ1-5 TRBV7-9 many TGTGCCAGCAGCTTAGGAGTTGCCAATCAGCCCCAGCATTTT CASSLGVANQPQHF
. TRBJ2-7 TRBV28 many TGTGCCAGCAGTACCCTCAGGGGGGTGTACGAGCAGTACTTC CASSTLRGVYEQYF
TRBD1 TRBJ2-7 TRBV20-1 . TGCAGTGCTAGAGTACTACAGGGGACCGAGCAGTACTTC CSARVLQGTEQYF
. TRBJ1-4 TRBV20-1 many TGCAGTGCTAGGGAATTGGGGAATCGGGAAAAACTGTTTTTT CSARELGNREKLFF
. TRBJ1-5 TRBV7-9 many TGTGCCAGCAGCTTCTATGGAAGCAATCAGCCCCAGCATTTT CASSFYGSNQPQHF
. TRBJ1-4 TRBV18 . TGTGCCAGCTCATCAAGACGTGGAGGTGGTGAAAAACTGTTTTTT CASSSRRGGGEKLFF
. TRBJ1-1 TRBV25-1 many TGTGCCACACAGGGGAACACTGAAGCTTTCTTT CATQGNTEAFF
. TRBJ2-3 TRBV6-4 few TGTGCCAGCAGTGTAGAGGGCACAGATACGCAGTATTTT CASSVEGTDTQYF
TRBD2 TRBJ2-2 TRBV10-2 . TGCGCCAGTGTGGGAGGACTAGCGGCGAACACCGGGGAGCTGTTTTTT CASVGGLAANTGELFF
TRBD2 TRBJ2-7 TRBV28 few TGTGCCAGCAGCGCCACCTTAGCGGGAGAATCCTACGAGCAGTACTTC CASSATLAGESYEQYF
. TRBJ1-2 TRBV27 many TGTGCCAGCAGTAACCCTCGGGAGGGCCTGCGTGGCTACACCTTC CASSNPREGLRGYTF
. TRBJ1-4 TRBV12-3/TRBV12-4 many TGTGCCAGTTGGGGCCAAAAAAAGACAAAACTGTTTTTT CASWGQKKTKLFF
. TRBJ1-3 TRBV5-5 many TGTGCCAGCAGCGCAGAGATCTCTGGAAACACCATATATTTT CASSAEISGNTIYF
TRBD2 TRBJ2-3 TRBV11-2 many TGTGCCAGCAGCTTTCTGGTAGCGGGAAGCACAGATACGCAGTATTTT CASSFLVAGSTDTQYF
. TRBJ2-5 TRBV6-1 many TGTGCCAGCGCCCGGGACTTACAAGAGACCCAGTACTTC CASARDLQETQYF
. TRBJ2-3 TRBV28 many TGTGCCAGCAGTAGCCTGGGGACCAGGGGGGAAACGCAGTATTTT CASSSLGTRGETQYF
. TRBJ1-5 TRBV5-6 many TGTGCCAGCAGCGAAGACAAGGGGTCGGGCAATCAGCCCCAGCATTTT CASSEDKGSGNQPQHF
TRBD2 TRBJ2-7 TRBV20-1 many TGCAGTGCCCGACTGGGACTAGGGCTTTGGGAGCAGTACTTC CSARLGLGLWEQYF
. TRBJ1-3 TRBV14 many TGTGCCAGCAGCCAACCCGGGACATTTGGAAACACCATATATTTT CASSQPGTFGNTIYF
TRBD2 TRBJ2-3 TRBV6-1 many TGTGCCAGCAGTTGGACTAGCGGGGGCAGCACAGATACGCAGTATTTT CASSWTSGGSTDTQYF
. TRBJ1-2 TRBV5-6 . TGTGCCAGCAGCTCCCCGGGGGGACCGGCATTCTATGGCTACACCTTC CASSSPGGPAFYGYTF
. TRBJ1-6 TRBV30 . TGTGCCTGGAGTCCAGGGCCGGCGGGTAATTCACCCCTCCACTTT CAWSPGPAGNSPLHF
. TRBJ1-2 TRBV6-1 many TGTGCCAGCAGTGATTGGACCCAGGGCGGTCGGTATGGCTACACCTTC CASSDWTQGGRYGYTF
. TRBJ1-2 TRBV15 many TGTGCCACCAGCAGAGCTTCTGGAGGCTACACCTTC CATSRASGGYTF
. TRBJ2-7 TRBV3-1 many TGTGCCAGCAGCCAAGGTCTAGCGTCCGAGCAGTACTTC CASSQGLASEQYF
TRBD1 TRBJ2-7 TRBV6-1 few TGTGCCAGCACCTCGACAGGGTACTCCTACAAGCAGTACTTC CASTSTGYSYKQYF
. TRBJ2-5 TRBV3-1 . TGTGCCAGCAGCCGCCAGGAGGTCGCACAAGAGACCCAGTACTTC CASSRQEVAQETQYF
. TRBJ1-2 TRBV19 few TGTGCCAGTAGGGCCTACCGGGGCGCTGGCTACACCTTC CASRAYRGAGYTF
. TRBJ1-1 TRBV3-1 few TGTGCCAGCAGCCCGACGGGGGGTTGGGGCACTGAAGCTTTCTTT CASSPTGGWGTEAFF
. TRBJ1-4 TRBV12-3/TRBV12-4 many TGTGCCAGCAGACGGGACATCGGGGAAAAACTGTTTTTT CASRRDIGEKLFF
TRBD1 TRBJ1-4 TRBV2 many TGTGCCAGCAGGGCCTACGGGACAGGGGGCTCGGAAAAACTGTTTTTT CASRAYGTGGSEKLFF
. TRBJ1-2 TRBV20-1 few TGCAGTGCTCTACCGGGTGGGGGGCCTACTTATGGCTACACCTTC CSALPGGGPTYGYTF
. TRBJ1-5 TRBV13 few TGTGCCAGCAGCTTAGGGGAGGGCCTTCAGCCCCAGCATTTT CASSLGEGLQPQHF
. TRBJ1-4 TRBV19 many TGTGCCACACCATCGGTAGCATATGAAAAACTGTTTTTT CATPSVAYEKLFF
. TRBJ2-2 TRBV9 few TGTGCCAGCAGCGGGGGATGGGGGCGGTGGGGCACCGGGGAGCTGTTTTTT CASSGGWGRWGTGELFF
. TRBJ1-1 TRBV3-1 few TGTGCCAGCAGCCCCTACGGGCCAGGGCAGACTGAAGCTTTCTTT CASSPYGPGQTEAFF
. TRBJ2-7 TRBV3-1 many TGTGCCAGCAGCCAATTGAACGGTCCCTACGAGCAGTACTTC CASSQLNGPYEQYF
. TRBJ2-5 TRBV25-1 few TGTGCCAGCAGTGGCACGGGGGGAGGGGGCGCCGGAGAGACCCAGTACTTC CASSGTGGGGAGETQYF